This is a list of T cell receptor beta chains from one sample in a study of identical twins. Using its own MiXCR run on the 5' RACE reads, TCRdb lists one record per CDR3 protein. The data contain 1.5 million to 2 million distinct CDR3 sequences, 32% of them singletons. Sample: cord blood. The receptors here all came from a newborn girl in good health. CDR3s include the opening cysteine and the closing phenylalanine or tryptophan. The D gene is left open where the match is weak. Clone size is given for some rows only: seen once, a few or many times, or a class if the clone is expanded.

abundance: -
d_gene: TRBD1
v_gene: TRBV5-1
j_gene: TRBJ1-2
CDR3aa: CASSWSTGGSYGYTF
CDR3nt: TGCGCCAGCAGCTGGTCGACAGGGGGGTCCTATGGCTACACCTTT

abundance: -
d_gene: -
v_gene: TRBV11-2
j_gene: TRBJ2-5
CDR3aa: CASSPNTGSSYNEQYF
CDR3nt: TGTGCCAGCAGCCCTAATACAGGGAGTTCGTACAATGAGCAGTACTTC

abundance: few
d_gene: -
v_gene: TRBV7-7
j_gene: TRBJ2-1
CDR3aa: CASSLIRSNEQFF
CDR3nt: TGTGCTAGCAGCTTAATCCGATCCAATGAGCAGTTCTTC

abundance: -
d_gene: -
v_gene: TRBV20-1
j_gene: TRBJ2-1
CDR3aa: CSASTRLRHANNEQFF
CDR3nt: TGCAGTGCTTCCACCCGATTACGGCACGCTAACAATGAGCAGTTCTTC

abundance: many
d_gene: -
v_gene: TRBV29-1
j_gene: TRBJ2-6
CDR3aa: CSVVIHRASGANVLTF
CDR3nt: TGCAGCGTTGTCATCCATCGAGCCTCTGGGGCCAACGTCCTGACTTTC

abundance: -
d_gene: -
v_gene: TRBV28
j_gene: TRBJ2-1
CDR3aa: CASLDPVRSYNEQFF
CDR3nt: TGTGCCAGCCTAGACCCCGTTCGTTCCTACAATGAGCAGTTCTTC

abundance: few
d_gene: -
v_gene: TRBV25-1
j_gene: TRBJ2-1
CDR3aa: CASMWQDEYNEQFF
CDR3nt: TGTGCCAGCATGTGGCAGGATGAATACAATGAGCAGTTCTTC

abundance: -
d_gene: -
v_gene: TRBV19
j_gene: TRBJ1-1
CDR3aa: CASSTLSGQNTEAFF
CDR3nt: TGTGCCAGTAGTACCCTTAGCGGCCAGAACACTGAAGCTTTCTTT

abundance: -
d_gene: -
v_gene: TRBV19
j_gene: TRBJ1-6
CDR3aa: CASSMGTYNSPLHF
CDR3nt: TGTGCCAGTAGTATGGGGACATATAATTCACCCCTCCACTTT

abundance: -
d_gene: -
v_gene: TRBV27
j_gene: TRBJ1-4
CDR3aa: CASSFDRRNEKLFF
CDR3nt: TGTGCCAGCAGTTTTGACCGTCGGAATGAAAAACTGTTTTTT

abundance: few
d_gene: -
v_gene: TRBV20-1
j_gene: TRBJ1-6
CDR3aa: CSARAGSNSPLHF
CDR3nt: TGCAGTGCTAGAGCTGGATCTAATTCACCCCTCCACTTT

abundance: -
d_gene: -
v_gene: TRBV2
j_gene: TRBJ2-1
CDR3aa: CASSGAYEQVF
CDR3nt: TGTGCCAGCAGTGGAGCGTATGAGCAGGTCTTC

abundance: many
d_gene: -
v_gene: TRBV11-2
j_gene: TRBJ2-1
CDR3aa: CASSFGLYNEQFF
CDR3nt: TGTGCCAGCAGTTTTGGGCTTTACAATGAGCAGTTCTTC

abundance: -
d_gene: -
v_gene: TRBV27
j_gene: TRBJ1-2
CDR3aa: CASSAQGLYGYTF
CDR3nt: TGTGCCAGCAGTGCTCAGGGTCTCTATGGCTACACCTTC

abundance: few
d_gene: -
v_gene: TRBV5-1
j_gene: TRBJ1-2
CDR3aa: CASSFRMNYGYTF
CDR3nt: TGCGCCAGCAGCTTCCGGATGAACTATGGCTACACCTTC

abundance: once
d_gene: TRBD1
v_gene: TRBV5-1
j_gene: TRBJ2-2
CDR3aa: CASSLAGTGSTGELFF
CDR3nt: TGCGCCAGCAGCTTAGCCGGGACAGGGAGCACCGGGGAGCTGTTTTTT

abundance: -
d_gene: TRBD2
v_gene: TRBV5-1
j_gene: TRBJ2-7
CDR3aa: CASSLELAGIYEQYF
CDR3nt: TGCGCCAGCAGCTTAGAACTAGCGGGAATCTACGAGCAGTACTTC

abundance: -
d_gene: -
v_gene: TRBV21-1
j_gene: TRBJ1-6
CDR3aa: CASSSDARGQVSPLHF
CDR3nt: TGTGCCAGCAGCAGTGACGCCAGGGGGCAGGTTTCACCCCTCCACTTT

abundance: once
d_gene: -
v_gene: TRBV6-1
j_gene: TRBJ1-2
CDR3aa: CAINPRMLDGYTF
CDR3nt: TGTGCCATCAACCCCCGGATGTTGGATGGCTACACCTTC

abundance: -
d_gene: -
v_gene: TRBV6-5
j_gene: TRBJ1-1
CDR3aa: CASSHDNTEAFF
CDR3nt: TGTGCCAGCAGTCACGATAACACTGAAGCTTTCTTT

abundance: few
d_gene: -
v_gene: TRBV18
j_gene: TRBJ1-5
CDR3aa: CASSPLQGIQPQHF
CDR3nt: TGTGCCAGCTCACCCCTGCAGGGAATTCAGCCCCAGCATTTT

abundance: few
d_gene: -
v_gene: TRBV4-1
j_gene: TRBJ2-1
CDR3aa: CASTQGKGGSYNEQFF
CDR3nt: TGCGCCAGCACCCAAGGGAAGGGGGGTTCCTACAATGAGCAGTTCTTC

abundance: -
d_gene: -
v_gene: TRBV20-1
j_gene: TRBJ2-7
CDR3aa: CSARADSEQYF
CDR3nt: TGCAGTGCAAGAGCGGACTCCGAGCAGTACTTC

abundance: -
d_gene: TRBD1
v_gene: TRBV6-6
j_gene: TRBJ2-7
CDR3aa: CASSYRTGPGYEQYF
CDR3nt: TGTGCCAGCAGTTATAGGACAGGGCCAGGCTACGAGCAGTACTTC

abundance: -
d_gene: TRBD2
v_gene: TRBV7-9
j_gene: TRBJ2-1
CDR3aa: CASSTLAAPLYNEQFF
CDR3nt: TGTGCCAGCAGCACTCTAGCGGCTCCTTTATACAATGAGCAGTTCTTC

abundance: few
d_gene: -
v_gene: TRBV2
j_gene: TRBJ2-7
CDR3aa: CASSDPGQTYEQYF
CDR3nt: TGTGCCAGCAGTGACCCGGGACAAACCTACGAGCAGTACTTC

abundance: -
d_gene: TRBD2
v_gene: TRBV6-1
j_gene: TRBJ2-1
CDR3aa: CASSPAREWSNEQFF
CDR3nt: TGTGCCAGCAGTCCGGCGCGGGAGTGGAGTAATGAGCAGTTCTTC

abundance: -
d_gene: TRBD2
v_gene: TRBV12-3/TRBV12-4
j_gene: TRBJ2-1
CDR3aa: CASSSSGGYSYNEQFF
CDR3nt: TGTGCCAGCAGTTCTAGCGGGGGGTACTCCTACAATGAGCAGTTCTTC

abundance: -
d_gene: TRBD2
v_gene: TRBV20-1
j_gene: TRBJ2-7
CDR3aa: CSARTGTSSHEQYF
CDR3nt: TGCAGTGCTAGAACCGGGACTAGCAGCCACGAGCAGTACTTC

abundance: -
d_gene: -
v_gene: TRBV5-1
j_gene: TRBJ1-2
CDR3aa: CTSSLDLTPTNYGYTF
CDR3nt: TGCACCAGCAGCTTGGACTTAACACCTACTAACTATGGCTACACCTTC

abundance: many
d_gene: -
v_gene: TRBV2
j_gene: TRBJ2-4
CDR3aa: CASSPPGPAKNIQYF
CDR3nt: TGTGCCAGCAGCCCTCCGGGACCTGCCAAAAACATTCAGTACTTC

abundance: many
d_gene: -
v_gene: TRBV9
j_gene: TRBJ2-3
CDR3aa: CASSVVPTGRTDTQYF
CDR3nt: TGTGCCAGCAGCGTAGTTCCCACAGGTCGCACAGATACGCAGTATTTT

abundance: -
d_gene: TRBD1
v_gene: TRBV28
j_gene: TRBJ2-7
CDR3aa: CASSPLGTGGINEQYF
CDR3nt: TGTGCCAGCAGTCCCTTAGGGACAGGGGGAATCAACGAGCAGTACTTC